A single sample gave rise to the 3 T cell receptor beta chains below, sequenced in a study of blood T cell repertoires in COVID-19 (dated by TCRdb to the early 2020s). The library was prepared using the immunoSEQ multiplex PCR assay. In its TCRdb copy, this immuneACCESS table keeps in-frame sequences only and misses some clones. Where compared with another copy, unresolved V genes explain less than half of these, and the others have no known cause. Present in this sample are approximately 110,000 clones, approximately 85% of which were seen just once. Jointly, the top ten make up about 5.7% of the sample. Specimen: peripheral blood. The receptors derive from a human donor in a cohort sampled during active COVID-19.

The chain combines TRBV6-5 with TRBJ2-7; 7 nucleotides line up with TRBD2. CDR3 size: 15 residues. V lost 6 bases, J lost 2 bases, and 10 bases stayed unmatched. Per germline, CDR1 MNHEY and CDR2 SVGAGI. The CDR3 here is CASSGTGGGTYEQYF. The CDR3 DNA follows: TGTGCCAGCAGCGGAACGGGAGGTGGCACCTACGAGCAGTACTTC.

The chain uses TRBV5-4 and TRBJ1-1; D is ambiguous. V shed 0 bases and J shed 4 bases, with 10 bases lying between them. This CDR3 contains 14 residues. In germline, CDR1 is SGHNT, CDR2 YYREEE (reference sequence). The CDR3 reads CASSLAGFVTEAFF. The CDR3 DNA sequence: TGTGCCAGCAGCTTGGCGGGGTTCGTCACTGAAGCTTTCTTT.

The chain carries TRBV6-5 and TRBJ2-5; weak D call: TRBD1 (6 bases). There are 13 residues in the CDR3. The V gene lost 9 bases and the J gene lost 2 bases, with 13 bases spanning the gap. Germline lookup yields CDR1 MNHEY and CDR2 SVGAGI. The CDR3 DNA reads TGTGCCAGTCGAAAGACAGGACAAGAGACCCAGTACTTC. Its protein is CASRKTGQETQYF.